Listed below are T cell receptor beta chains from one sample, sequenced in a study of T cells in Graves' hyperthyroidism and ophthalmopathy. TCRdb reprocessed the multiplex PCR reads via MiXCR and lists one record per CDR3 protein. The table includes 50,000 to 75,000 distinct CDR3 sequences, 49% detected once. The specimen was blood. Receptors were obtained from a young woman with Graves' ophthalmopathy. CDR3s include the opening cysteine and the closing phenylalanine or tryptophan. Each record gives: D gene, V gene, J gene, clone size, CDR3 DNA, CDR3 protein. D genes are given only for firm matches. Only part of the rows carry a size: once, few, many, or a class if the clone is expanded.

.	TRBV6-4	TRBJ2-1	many	TGTGCCAGCAGCTTAAAGGGGGCGGAGGGGGATGAGCAGTTCTTC	CASSLKGAEGDEQFF
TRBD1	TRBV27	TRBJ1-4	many	TGTGCCAGCAGTCAGGGACAGAGGACTGAAAAACTGTTTTTT	CASSQGQRTEKLFF
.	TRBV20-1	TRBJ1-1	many	TGCAGTGCAGGGGCCTTCGCAGCTTTCTTT	CSAGAFAAFF
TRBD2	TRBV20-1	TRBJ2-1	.	TGCAGTGCTCCCCGGCTAGCGGATTTCTACAATGAGCAGTTCTTC	CSAPRLADFYNEQFF
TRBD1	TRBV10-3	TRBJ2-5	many	TGTGCCATCAGTTACGACAGGGTGGTCGAGACCCAGTACTTC	CAISYDRVVETQYF
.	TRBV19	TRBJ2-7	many	TGTGCCAGTAGTACAAAACAGGGCTACGAGCAGTACTTC	CASSTKQGYEQYF
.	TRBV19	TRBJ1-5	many	TGTGCCAGTACCGAATACAGTCGGGGGTTAAGCAATCAGCCCCAGCATTTT	CASTEYSRGLSNQPQHF
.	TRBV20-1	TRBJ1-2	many	TGCAGTGCTATAGGTTTCGCCCGAGGGACGGGCTACACCTTC	CSAIGFARGTGYTF
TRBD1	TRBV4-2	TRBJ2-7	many	TGTGCCAGCAGCCAAGGACAGGGGGTCTACGAGCAGTACTTC	CASSQGQGVYEQYF
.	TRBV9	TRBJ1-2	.	TGTGCCAGCAGCGTAAGTGTAGGAAACTATGGCTACGCCTTC	CASSVSVGNYGYAF
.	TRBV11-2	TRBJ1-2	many	TGTGCCAGCAGCTTAATGATCGGGGGGTATCCGGGCTACACCTTC	CASSLMIGGYPGYTF
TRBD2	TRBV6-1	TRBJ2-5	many	TGTGCCAGCAGTGTTAGCGGGGGGGAGGGGGAGACCCAGTACTTC	CASSVSGGEGETQYF
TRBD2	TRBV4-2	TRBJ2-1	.	TGTGCCAGCAGCCCACCCGGGACTAGCGGCTACAATGAGCAGTTCTTC	CASSPPGTSGYNEQFF
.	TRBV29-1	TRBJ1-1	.	TGCAGCGTTCCCCTAAGTGTCACTGAAGCATTCTTT	CSVPLSVTEAFF
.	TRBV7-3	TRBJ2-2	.	TGTGCCCACCAGAGCCTAGCGAGCGGGGAGCTGTTTTTT	CAHQSLASGELFF
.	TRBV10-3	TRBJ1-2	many	TGTGCCATCAGTGACAGCATCCTCAGACAGACCCCGGGGGGCTACACCTTC	CAISDSILRQTPGGYTF
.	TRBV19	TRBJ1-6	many	TGTGCCAGTACAGTTTCTAATTCACCCCTCCACTTT	CASTVSNSPLHF
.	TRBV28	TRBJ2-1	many	TGTGCCAGCAGCCTAAGACACAATGAGCAGTTCTTC	CASSLRHNEQFF
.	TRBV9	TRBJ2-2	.	TGTGCCAGCGGTGCTAGAAGATCCCAACGCGGGGCCGGGGAGCTGTTTTTT	CASGARRSQRGAGELFF
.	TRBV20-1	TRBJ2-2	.	TGCAGTGCTAGTGTCGCCGACACCGGGGAGCTGTTCTTT	CSASVADTGELFF
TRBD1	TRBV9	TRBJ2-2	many	TGTGCCAGCAGCCCTAGGCAGGGGGCGGGCGGGGAGCTGTTTTTT	CASSPRQGAGGELFF
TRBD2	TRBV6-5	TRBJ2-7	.	TGTGCCAGCAGAATGATTGCTAGCGGGAGAACCTACGAGCAGTACTTC	CASRMIASGRTYEQYF
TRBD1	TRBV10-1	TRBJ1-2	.	TGCGCCAGCAGTGAGGACAGGGGGGAGTATGGCTACACCTTC	CASSEDRGEYGYTF
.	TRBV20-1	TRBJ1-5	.	.	CSAFPGQGFEKLFFGSGTQHF
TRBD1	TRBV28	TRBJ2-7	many	TGTGCCAGCAGTTTAGGGACAGTCCGCTACGAGCAGTACTTC	CASSLGTVRYEQYF
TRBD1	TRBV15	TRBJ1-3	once	TGTGCCACCAGCAGCGGACAGGGTGTGGGTGGAAACACCATATATTTT	CATSSGQGVGGNTIYF
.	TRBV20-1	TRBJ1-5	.	TGCAGTGCTTGCGAGAATCAGGGATATAGCAATCAGCCCCAGCATTTT	CSACENQGYSNQPQHF
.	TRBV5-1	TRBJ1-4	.	TGCGCTAGCAGCAGGGACGGCTTTGATGAAAAACTGTTTTTT	CASSRDGFDEKLFF
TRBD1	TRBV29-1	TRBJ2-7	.	TGCAGCGTGATCATCGCGACAGGGGGTTACGAGCAGTACTTC	CSVIIATGGYEQYF
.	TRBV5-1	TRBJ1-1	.	TGCGCCAGCAGCCTGGGACACTTCATGAACACTGAAGCTTTCTTT	CASSLGHFMNTEAFF
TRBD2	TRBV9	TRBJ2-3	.	TGTGCCAGCAGCGTTTCAGGCGGGAGCGCAGATACGCAGTATTTT	CASSVSGGSADTQYF
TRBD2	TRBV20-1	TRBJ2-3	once	TGCAGTGCCGCACTAGCGGGGGATGGCGGGTACACAGATACGCAGTATTTT	CSAALAGDGGYTDTQYF
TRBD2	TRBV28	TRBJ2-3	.	TGTGCCAGCAAGTCAGGGGTTAGCGGGGCATCAGATACGCAGTATTTT	CASKSGVSGASDTQYF
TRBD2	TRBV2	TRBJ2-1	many	TGTGCCAGCAAGACTAGCGGGAGTCAGCAGTTCTTC	CASKTSGSQQFF
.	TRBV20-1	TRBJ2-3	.	TGCAGTGGTTATTCACGGCGGGACTTGCGAGATACGCAGTATTTT	CSGYSRRDLRDTQYF
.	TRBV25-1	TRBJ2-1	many	TGTGCCAGCAGTGGGGGACTCTACAATGAGCAGTTCTTC	CASSGGLYNEQFF
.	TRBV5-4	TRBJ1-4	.	TGTGTCAGCAGCTTGGGCGGAGGGAGAGGACTGTTTTTT	CVSSLGGGRGLFF
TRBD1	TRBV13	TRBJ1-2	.	TGTGCCAGCAGCTTCCAGGGGGCACGGGGCTACACCTTC	CASSFQGARGYTF
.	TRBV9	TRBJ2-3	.	TGTGCCAGCAGCGTAGAATGGGTCGCAGATACGCAGTATTTT	CASSVEWVADTQYF
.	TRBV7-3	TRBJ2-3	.	TGTGCCAGCAGCCCAGTGGGAGCAGATACGCAGTATTTT	CASSPVGADTQYF
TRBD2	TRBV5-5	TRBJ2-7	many	TGTGCCAGCAGCCAGACAGGACTAGCGGGAGTATACGAGCAGTACTTC	CASSQTGLAGVYEQYF
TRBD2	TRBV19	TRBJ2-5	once	TGTGCCAGTAGTAGACGGATACTAGCGGGATCTGGGGAGACCCAGTACTTC	CASSRRILAGSGETQYF
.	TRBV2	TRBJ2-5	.	TGTGCCAGCAGAGGCGGGTACTTC	CASRGGYF
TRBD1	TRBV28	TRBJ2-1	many	TGTGCCAGCAGAAAGACAGGGGCCAATGAGCAGTTCTTC	CASRKTGANEQFF
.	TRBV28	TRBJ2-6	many	TGTGCCAGCAGTTTAGGCAGCCCCTCTGGGGCCAACGTCCTGACTTTC	CASSLGSPSGANVLTF
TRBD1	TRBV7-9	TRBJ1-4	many	TGTGCCAGCAGCTCGGGACAGGGGGGTCGAGAAAAACTGTTTTTT	CASSSGQGGREKLFF
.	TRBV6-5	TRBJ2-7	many	TGTGCCAGCAGTTACTCATCCACCAACTCCTACGAGCAGTACTTC	CASSYSSTNSYEQYF
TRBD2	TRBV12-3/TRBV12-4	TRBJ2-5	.	TGTGCCAGCGTCGAGCTAGCGGGGAATCAAGAGACCCAGTACTTC	CASVELAGNQETQYF
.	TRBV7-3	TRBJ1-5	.	TGTGCCAGCAGCTTAATTGGAGGACCCGGCGATCAGCCCCAGCATTTT	CASSLIGGPGDQPQHF
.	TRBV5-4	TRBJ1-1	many	TGTGCCAGCAGCTCCCTGGGACCTTTGTGGGGGGAAGCTTTCTTT	CASSSLGPLWGEAFF
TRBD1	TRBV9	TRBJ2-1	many	TGTGCCAGCAGCCGGGACCCTAGGACAGGGGAAAATGAGCAGTTCTTC	CASSRDPRTGENEQFF
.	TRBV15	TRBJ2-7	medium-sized	TGTGCCACCAGCAGACCCACCTACGAGCAGTACTTC	CATSRPTYEQYF
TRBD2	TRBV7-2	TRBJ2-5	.	TGTGCCAGCAGCTTTAGCGGGGACCACAATGAGACCCAGTACTTC	CASSFSGDHNETQYF
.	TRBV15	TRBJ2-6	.	TGTGCCACCAGCAGTGCGTTAGCCTCTGGGGCCAACGTCCTGACTTTC	CATSSALASGANVLTF
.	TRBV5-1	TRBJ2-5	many	TGCGCCAGCAGCTTACAGTCCCAAGAGACCCAGTACTTC	CASSLQSQETQYF
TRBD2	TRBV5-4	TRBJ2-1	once	TGTGCCAGCAGCTTAGCGGGAGGGCCGGATGAGCAGTTCTTC	CASSLAGGPDEQFF
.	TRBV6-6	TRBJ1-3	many	TGTGCCAGCAGCCATCTATCTGGAAACACCATATATTTT	CASSHLSGNTIYF